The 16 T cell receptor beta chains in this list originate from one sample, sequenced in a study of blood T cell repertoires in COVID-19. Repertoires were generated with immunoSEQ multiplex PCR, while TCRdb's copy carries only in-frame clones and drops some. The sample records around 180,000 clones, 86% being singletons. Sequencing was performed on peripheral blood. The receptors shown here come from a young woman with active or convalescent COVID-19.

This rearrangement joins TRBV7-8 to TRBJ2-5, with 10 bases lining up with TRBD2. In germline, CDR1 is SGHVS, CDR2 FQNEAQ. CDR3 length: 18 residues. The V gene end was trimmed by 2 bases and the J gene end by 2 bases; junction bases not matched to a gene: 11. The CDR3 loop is CASSLKPPAGGRQETQYF. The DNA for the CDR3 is TGTGCCAGCAGCTTAAAACCCCCAGCGGGGGGGCGTCAAGAGACCCAGTACTTC.

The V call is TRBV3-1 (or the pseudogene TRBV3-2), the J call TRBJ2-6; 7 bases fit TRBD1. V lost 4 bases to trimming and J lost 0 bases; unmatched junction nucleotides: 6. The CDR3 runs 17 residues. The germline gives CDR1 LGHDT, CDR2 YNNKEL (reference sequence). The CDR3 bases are TGTGCCAGCAGCCTTTTACAGGGGTCCTCTGGGGCCAACGTCCTGACTTTC. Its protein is CASSLLQGSSGANVLTF.

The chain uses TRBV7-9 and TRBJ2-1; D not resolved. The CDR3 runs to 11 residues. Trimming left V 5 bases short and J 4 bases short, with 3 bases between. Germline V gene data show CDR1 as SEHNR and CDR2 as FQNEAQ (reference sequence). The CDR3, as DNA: TGTGCCAGCAGCCGGTACAATGAGCAGTTCTTC. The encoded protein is CASSRYNEQFF.

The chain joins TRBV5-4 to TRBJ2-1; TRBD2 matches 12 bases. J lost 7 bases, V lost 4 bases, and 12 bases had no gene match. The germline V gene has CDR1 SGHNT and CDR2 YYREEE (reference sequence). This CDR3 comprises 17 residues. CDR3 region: CASSPGLAGLAWNEQFF. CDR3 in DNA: TGTGCCAGCAGCCCCGGACTAGCGGGATTGGCGTGGAATGAGCAGTTCTTC.

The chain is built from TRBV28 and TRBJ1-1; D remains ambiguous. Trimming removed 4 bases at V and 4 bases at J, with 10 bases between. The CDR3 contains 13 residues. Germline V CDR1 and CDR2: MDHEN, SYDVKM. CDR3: CASSSGLGTEAFF. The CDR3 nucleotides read TGTGCCAGCAGTTCGGGGTTGGGCACTGAAGCTTTCTTT.

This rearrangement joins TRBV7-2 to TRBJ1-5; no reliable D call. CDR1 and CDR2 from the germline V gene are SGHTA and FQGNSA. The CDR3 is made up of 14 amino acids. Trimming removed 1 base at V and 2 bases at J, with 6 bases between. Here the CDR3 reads CASSLDSGNQPQHF. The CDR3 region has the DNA TGTGCCAGCAGCTTAGACAGTGGCAATCAGCCCCAGCATTTT.

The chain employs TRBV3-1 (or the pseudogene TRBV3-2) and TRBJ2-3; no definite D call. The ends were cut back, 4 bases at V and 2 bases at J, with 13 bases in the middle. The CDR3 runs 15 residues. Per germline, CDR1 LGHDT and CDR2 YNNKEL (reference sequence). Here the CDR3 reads CASSPSDTVTDTQYF. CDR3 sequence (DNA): TGTGCCAGCAGCCCCTCCGATACAGTCACAGATACGCAGTATTTT.

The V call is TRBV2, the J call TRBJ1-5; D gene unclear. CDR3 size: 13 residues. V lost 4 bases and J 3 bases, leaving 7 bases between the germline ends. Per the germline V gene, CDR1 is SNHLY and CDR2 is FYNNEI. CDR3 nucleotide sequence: TGTGCCAGCAGTGCGGGTACCAATCAGCCCCAGCATTTT. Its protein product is CASSAGTNQPQHF.

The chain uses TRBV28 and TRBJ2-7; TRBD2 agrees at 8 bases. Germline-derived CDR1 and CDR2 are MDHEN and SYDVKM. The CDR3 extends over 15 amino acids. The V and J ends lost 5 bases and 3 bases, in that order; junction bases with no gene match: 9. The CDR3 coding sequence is TGTGCCAGCAGTCCACAGGGAAGCGGGGGCTACGAGCAGTACTTC. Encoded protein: CASSPQGSGGYEQYF.

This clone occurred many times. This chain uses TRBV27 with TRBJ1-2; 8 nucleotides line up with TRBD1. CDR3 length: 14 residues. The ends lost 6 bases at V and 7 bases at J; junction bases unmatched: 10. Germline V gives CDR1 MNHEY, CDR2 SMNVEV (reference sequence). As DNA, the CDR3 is TGTGCCAGCAGACCTACAGGACAGGGACGTGGCTACACCTTC. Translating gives CASRPTGQGRGYTF.

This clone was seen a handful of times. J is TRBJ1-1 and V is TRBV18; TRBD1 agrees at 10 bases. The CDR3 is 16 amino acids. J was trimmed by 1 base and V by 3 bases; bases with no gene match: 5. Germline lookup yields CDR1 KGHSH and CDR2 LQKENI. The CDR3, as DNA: TGTGCCAGCTCACCGGGACAGGGGACCACGAACACTGAAGCTTTCTTT. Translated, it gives CASSPGQGTTNTEAFF. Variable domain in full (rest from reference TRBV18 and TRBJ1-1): NAGVMQNPRHLVRRRGQEARLRCSPMKGHSHVYWYRQLPEEGLKFMVYLQKENIIDESGMPKERFSAEFPKEGPSILRIQQVVRGDSAAYFCASSPGQGTTNTEAFFGQGTRLTVV.

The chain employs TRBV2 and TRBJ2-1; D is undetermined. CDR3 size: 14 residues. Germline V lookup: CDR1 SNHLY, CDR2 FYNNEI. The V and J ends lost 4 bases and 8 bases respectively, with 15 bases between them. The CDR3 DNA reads TGTGCCAGCAGTGCATTGTCTGGTGGCTATGAGCAGTTCTTC. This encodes CASSALSGGYEQFF.

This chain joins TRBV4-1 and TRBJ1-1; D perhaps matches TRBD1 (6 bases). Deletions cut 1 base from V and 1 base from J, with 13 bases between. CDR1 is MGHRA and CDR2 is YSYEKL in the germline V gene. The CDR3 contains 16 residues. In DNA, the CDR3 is TGCGCCAGCAGCCAAGTCGGGGGGGCGGGGAACACTGAAGCTTTCTTT. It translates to CASSQVGGAGNTEAFF.

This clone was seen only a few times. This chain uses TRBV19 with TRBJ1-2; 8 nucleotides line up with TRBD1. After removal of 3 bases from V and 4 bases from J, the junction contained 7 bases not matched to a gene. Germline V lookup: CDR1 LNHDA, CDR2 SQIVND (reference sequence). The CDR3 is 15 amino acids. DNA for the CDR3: TGTGCCAGTAGTATTCTACAGGGGGTAGGCTATGGCTACACCTTC. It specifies CASSILQGVGYGYTF.

The CDR3 is CASSYYRGGNTEAFF. CDR3 in DNA: TGCGCCAGCAGCTACTACAGGGGAGGGAACACTGAAGCTTTCTTT. The V and J genes are TRBV5-1 and TRBJ1-1; TRBD1 agrees at 7 bases. There are 15 residues in the CDR3. V dropped 3 bases and J dropped 1; count of bases not matched to a gene: 6. Germline V gene sequence: CDR1 SGHRS, CDR2 YFSETQ.

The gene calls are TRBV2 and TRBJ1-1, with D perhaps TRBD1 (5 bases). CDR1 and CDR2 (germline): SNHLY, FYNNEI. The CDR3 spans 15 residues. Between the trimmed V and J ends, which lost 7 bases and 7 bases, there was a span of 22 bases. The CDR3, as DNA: TGTGCCAGCAAGGAATCACAGACAGCTTGGATTGAAGCTTTCTTT. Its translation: CASKESQTAWIEAFF.